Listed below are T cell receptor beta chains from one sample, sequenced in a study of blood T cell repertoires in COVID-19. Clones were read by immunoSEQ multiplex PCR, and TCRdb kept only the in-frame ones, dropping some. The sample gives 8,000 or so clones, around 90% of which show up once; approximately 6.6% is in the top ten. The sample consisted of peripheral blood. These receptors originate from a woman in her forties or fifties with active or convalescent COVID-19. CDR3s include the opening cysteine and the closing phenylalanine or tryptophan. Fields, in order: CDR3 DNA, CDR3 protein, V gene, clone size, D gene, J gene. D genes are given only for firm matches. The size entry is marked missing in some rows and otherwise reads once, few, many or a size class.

TGTGCCAGCTCACCGGACAGGGGGGGCAATGAGCAGTTCTTC	CASSPDRGGNEQFF	TRBV18	-	TRBD1	TRBJ2-1
TGTGCCAGTAGTATAAGGACAGGCTATGGCTACACCTTC	CASSIRTGYGYTF	TRBV19	-	TRBD1	TRBJ1-2
TGTGCCTGGAGGAGCTCGAACACCGGGGAGCTGTTTTTT	CAWRSSNTGELFF	TRBV30	few	-	TRBJ2-2
TGTGCCAGCAGTCCCCCCCGGGGGGCCTCAAACTATGGCTACACCTTC	CASSPPRGASNYGYTF	TRBV28	-	-	TRBJ1-2
TGTGCCAGCAGCTCGCGGGGGGAGATGGTCGGGGAGCTGTTTTTT	CASSSRGEMVGELFF	TRBV5-5	-	TRBD2	TRBJ2-2
TGTGCCAGCAGCCAGGACAGTGCAGACGAGCAGTACTTC	CASSQDSADEQYF	TRBV7-7	-	-	TRBJ2-7
TGTGCCAGCAGCCAACGTACGGGATCCACAGATACGCAGTATTTT	CASSQRTGSTDTQYF	TRBV3-1/TRBV3-2	-	-	TRBJ2-3
TGTGCCAGTAGTTTCGACAAAAGAGGGGGTCGCACTAATGAAAAACTGTTTTTT	CASSFDKRGGRTNEKLFF	TRBV19	-	-	TRBJ1-4
TGTGCCAGTAGGGGGGGACGGATGAACACTGAAGCTTTCTTT	CASRGGRMNTEAFF	TRBV19	-	-	TRBJ1-1
TGTGCCAGCAGCTCCTCAGGGGCCCAGAATCAGCCCCAGCATTTT	CASSSSGAQNQPQHF	TRBV7-9	once	-	TRBJ1-5
TGCGCCAGCGGAGCCGGGACTTGGGACAATGAGCAGTTCTTC	CASGAGTWDNEQFF	TRBV5-1	few	-	TRBJ2-1
TGTGCCAGTAGTACCCAAGGGGTCATGAACACTGAAGCTTTCTTT	CASSTQGVMNTEAFF	TRBV19	-	-	TRBJ1-1
TGTGCCAGCAGTCTAGGGAGAGGCAACACTGAAGCTTTCTTT	CASSLGRGNTEAFF	TRBV6-6	-	-	TRBJ1-1
TGTGCCACCCGAATTCTAGGTCTGAACGAGCAGTACTTC	CATRILGLNEQYF	TRBV15	-	-	TRBJ2-7
TGTGCCAGCAGCTCCCGACACGAGTTCTACAATGAGCAGTTCTTC	CASSSRHEFYNEQFF	TRBV4-2	-	-	TRBJ2-1
TGTGCCAGCAGCCCAGGGACTACCTGGAAGGGAGACACGCAGTATTTT	CASSPGTTWKGDTQYF	TRBV5-5	-	TRBD2	TRBJ2-3
TGTGCCACCAGTGATTTGCGGACAGGCTATGGCTACACCTTC	CATSDLRTGYGYTF	TRBV24-1	-	TRBD1	TRBJ1-2
TGTGCCAGCAGTTCGAGTACAGATACGCAGTATTTT	CASSSSTDTQYF	TRBV6-5	-	-	TRBJ2-3
TGTGCCAGCAGCAGCGGGGACTCCTATAATTCACCCCTCCACTTT	CASSSGDSYNSPLHF	TRBV9	-	-	TRBJ1-6
TGTGCCAGCAGTTCTCGGCTCGGGGGTGCCTTAGGGGAGCAGTACTTC	CASSSRLGGALGEQYF	TRBV6-2/TRBV6-3	-	-	TRBJ2-7
TGTGCCAACCGTAATAGCGGGAGAGATACGCAGTATTTT	CANRNSGRDTQYF	TRBV10-3	-	TRBD2	TRBJ2-3
TGTGCCAGCAGCGCCCTCTACCCCACTGAAGCTTTCTTT	CASSALYPTEAFF	TRBV12-3/TRBV12-4	few	-	TRBJ1-1
TGTGCCAGCAGCCTCCAATCCGGGACTAGCGGGGGGGCCAGGTACGAGCAGTACTTC	CASSLQSGTSGGARYEQYF	TRBV7-2	once	TRBD2	TRBJ2-7
TGCGCCAGCAGCTTCAACGGGGACAGGGGGGAAAAACTGTTTTTT	CASSFNGDRGEKLFF	TRBV5-1	once	TRBD1	TRBJ1-4
TGTGCCAGCAGCCCGGGGGTGAGCTCACCCCTCCACTTT	CASSPGVSSPLHF	TRBV5-5	-	-	TRBJ1-6
TGCGCCAGCAGTGAGCCCACCGAGCGGGGGTATACAGATACGCAGTATTTT	CASSEPTERGYTDTQYF	TRBV10-1	-	TRBD2	TRBJ2-3
TGTGCCAGCAGTCTTGAACAGGTTCGGGCTCAGCAGTACTTC	CASSLEQVRAQQYF	TRBV2	once	-	TRBJ2-7
TGTGCCAGCAGCCTGGACAGGGGCTATGGCTACACCTTC	CASSLDRGYGYTF	TRBV7-8	-	TRBD1	TRBJ1-2
TGTGCCAGCAGATCGGACAGGAACACTGAAGCTTTCTTT	CASRSDRNTEAFF	TRBV7-2	-	-	TRBJ1-1
TGTGCCAGCAGTTCCGGGACACGAGTCTCCTACGAGCAGTACTTC	CASSSGTRVSYEQYF	TRBV6-5	-	-	TRBJ2-7
TGTGCCAGCAGTTGGACAGGGGAGAGGGATACGCAGTATTTT	CASSWTGERDTQYF	TRBV9	-	TRBD1	TRBJ2-3
TGTGCCAGCAGTTTATTAGGAGGAGTAAGCTCCTACGAGCAGTACTTC	CASSLLGGVSSYEQYF	TRBV27	-	-	TRBJ2-7
TGTGCCAGCAGGATAGCCAGGGGAAATTCACCCCTCCACTTT	CASRIARGNSPLHF	TRBV6-5	-	-	TRBJ1-6
TGTGCCAGCAGCGCCCGACAGGGAGGCTACAATGAGCAGTTCTTC	CASSARQGGYNEQFF	TRBV9	-	-	TRBJ2-1
TGTGCCAGCAGTAAGGACAGCCCCCGCACCGGGGAGCTGTTTTTT	CASSKDSPRTGELFF	TRBV7-3	-	-	TRBJ2-2
TGTGCCAGCACTATAACAGTGAACACTGAAGCTTTCTTT	CASTITVNTEAFF	TRBV6-5	-	-	TRBJ1-1
TGTGCCAGCAGTTTTTTCGCGGACAGCAGGAACACCGGGGAGCTGTTTTTT	CASSFFADSRNTGELFF	TRBV28	-	-	TRBJ2-2
TGCAGCGTCGACGGCGGGACAGGAAGGGCAGGGCAATCCAAAGCTTTCTTT	CSVDGGTGRAGQSKAFF	TRBV29-1	once	TRBD1	TRBJ1-1
TGTGCCAGCAGCACTGCGGGGGCGGGGCTCCAAGAGACCCAGTACTTC	CASSTAGAGLQETQYF	TRBV7-2	-	-	TRBJ2-5
TGTGCCAGCAGCTTTGAGGGTACCTATGGCTACACCTTC	CASSFEGTYGYTF	TRBV7-2	once	-	TRBJ1-2
TGTGCCAGCAGTTTTGAGTGGACAGGGCACAATGAGCAGTTCTTC	CASSFEWTGHNEQFF	TRBV27	-	TRBD1	TRBJ2-1
TGTGCCAGCAGTTCCGCGATGACCCAGGGGCGGTACGAGCAGTACTTC	CASSSAMTQGRYEQYF	TRBV28	-	-	TRBJ2-7
TGTGCCATCAGTGAGCCCGGACGGGACACAGATACGCAGTATTTT	CAISEPGRDTDTQYF	TRBV10-3	-	-	TRBJ2-3
TGCGCCAGCAGCCCCCCGGGACTAGCGGGAGCAAATGAGCAGTTCTTC	CASSPPGLAGANEQFF	TRBV5-1	-	TRBD2	TRBJ2-1
TGTGCCAGCAACACGGGTCCTCCGTATGGCTACACCTTC	CASNTGPPYGYTF	TRBV3-1/TRBV3-2	-	-	TRBJ1-2
TGTGCCAGCACCCCTAGCGGGAGCTCCTACAATGAGCAGTTCTTC	CASTPSGSSYNEQFF	TRBV7-9	once	TRBD2	TRBJ2-1
TGTGCCAGCAGCTTGGGGCAGGGGATCACTCAGCCCCAGCATTTT	CASSLGQGITQPQHF	TRBV5-5	-	-	TRBJ1-5
TGCGCCAGCAGCTTGTCTAGCGGGAGTTACGAGCAGTACTTC	CASSLSSGSYEQYF	TRBV5-1	few	TRBD2	TRBJ2-7
TGTGCCAGCAGCCTGAGACAGGGCGTCGGTTATTACAATGAGCAGTTCTTC	CASSLRQGVGYYNEQFF	TRBV7-3	-	TRBD1	TRBJ2-1
TGTGCCAGCAGCCCCCCGGAGAGCTCCTACGAGCAGTACTTC	CASSPPESSYEQYF	TRBV27	-	-	TRBJ2-7
TGTGCCAGTAGTGTAATACAGGGGGCATATCAGCCCCAGCATTTT	CASSVIQGAYQPQHF	TRBV19	-	TRBD1	TRBJ1-5
TGTGCCAGTAGTATTAGTGGCAATCAGCCCCAGCATTTT	CASSISGNQPQHF	TRBV19	-	-	TRBJ1-5